These T cell receptor beta chains were read from a single sample in a study of blood T cell repertoires in COVID-19. Generated by immunoSEQ multiplex PCR, the TCRdb table keeps only in-frame clones and is missing some. The sample carries roughly 150,000 clones, roughly 80% recorded once. The specimen sequenced was peripheral blood. All receptors derive from an elderly woman with acute or convalescent COVID-19. Both conserved end residues are part of each CDR3. The D gene is left open where the match is weak. The size entry is marked missing in some rows and otherwise reads once, few, many or a size class.

V gene,clone size,J gene,D gene,CDR3 protein,CDR3 DNA
TRBV27,-,TRBJ1-1,-,CASSLGGRATEAFF,TGTGCCAGCAGTTTGGGGGGGAGGGCCACTGAAGCTTTCTTT
TRBV9,-,TRBJ2-1,-,CASSRASEYNEQFF,TGTGCCAGCAGCAGGGCTAGCGAGTACAATGAGCAGTTCTTC
TRBV7-8,-,TRBJ1-6,-,CASSYRTDSPLHF,TGTGCCAGCAGTTATAGGACAGATTCACCCCTCCACTTT
TRBV27,-,TRBJ2-1,TRBD2,CASRGLAGGISYNEQFF,TGTGCCAGCAGGGGACTAGCGGGAGGGATTTCCTACAATGAGCAGTTCTTC
TRBV28,-,TRBJ1-1,-,CASIPDSDMNTEAFF,TGTGCCAGCATTCCAGACAGTGACATGAACACTGAAGCTTTCTTT
TRBV3-1/TRBV3-2,-,TRBJ2-3,TRBD2,CASSQTGLAPTTDTQYF,TGTGCCAGCAGCCAAACCGGACTAGCGCCTACCACAGATACGCAGTATTTT
TRBV7-8,-,TRBJ1-1,-,CASSQGFHTEAFF,TGTGCCAGCAGCCAGGGGTTCCACACTGAAGCTTTCTTT
TRBV30,few,TRBJ1-4,TRBD1,CACVGGTHEKLFF,TGTGCCTGTGTAGGGGGCACTCATGAAAAACTGTTTTTT
TRBV7-2,-,TRBJ2-7,TRBD2,CASSLGLAGAYEQYF,TGTGCCAGCAGCTTAGGACTAGCGGGGGCGTACGAGCAGTACTTC
TRBV18,-,TRBJ1-1,-,CASSPSYSGTEAFF,TGTGCCAGCTCACCAAGTTACTCGGGGACTGAAGCTTTCTTT
TRBV30,-,TRBJ2-4,-,CAWNGGGIQYF,TGTGCCTGGAATGGGGGAGGCATTCAGTACTTC
TRBV19,-,TRBJ1-5,-,CASSITENQPQHF,TGTGCCAGTAGTATTACAGAGAATCAGCCCCAGCATTTT
TRBV19,few,TRBJ1-4,TRBD1,CASSTDREEKLFF,TGTGCCAGTAGTACCGACAGGGAAGAAAAACTGTTTTTT
TRBV4-3,-,TRBJ2-2,-,CASSQVKGQNTGELFF,TGCGCCAGCAGCCAAGTTAAGGGACAGAACACCGGGGAGCTGTTTTTT
TRBV5-6,-,TRBJ2-1,TRBD2,CASSNLAGGPEQFF,TGTGCCAGCAGCAACCTAGCGGGGGGGCCGGAGCAGTTCTTC
TRBV14,-,TRBJ2-2,TRBD2,CASSQDTQLAGVGELFF,TGTGCCAGCAGCCAAGATACACAACTAGCGGGAGTCGGGGAGCTGTTTTTT
TRBV7-2,-,TRBJ2-3,-,CASSSLGTQYF,TGTGCCAGCAGCTCACTTGGTACGCAGTATTTT
TRBV20-1,-,TRBJ1-1,-,CSASQAGLEAFF,TGCAGTGCTAGTCAGGCAGGCCTTGAAGCTTTCTTT
TRBV5-3,-,TRBJ2-2,TRBD1,CARSSTGLTGELFF,TGTGCCAGAAGTTCGACAGGGTTGACCGGGGAGCTGTTTTTT
TRBV19,-,TRBJ2-5,TRBD2,CASSPSDRAGGGETQYF,TGTGCCAGTAGCCCGTCTGATAGGGCGGGGGGCGGAGAGACCCAGTACTTC
TRBV29-1,-,TRBJ2-5,-,CSVAESQETQYF,TGCAGCGTTGCCGAGAGCCAAGAGACCCAGTACTTC
TRBV6-5,once,TRBJ2-1,-,CASSTGLSSYNEQFF,TGTGCCAGCAGTACGGGACTGAGCTCCTACAATGAGCAGTTCTTC
TRBV20-1,-,TRBJ2-3,TRBD2,CSASGGAGGNTDTQYF,TGCAGTGCTAGTGGTGGGGCGGGGGGAAACACAGATACGCAGTATTTT
TRBV24-1,-,TRBJ2-3,-,CATSGAGYRDTQYF,TGTGCCACCAGTGGTGCTGGCTACAGAGATACGCAGTATTTT
TRBV2,-,TRBJ2-5,-,CASREGQVGLETQYF,TGTGCCAGCAGGGAGGGGCAGGTGGGTCTAGAGACCCAGTACTTC
TRBV5-6,-,TRBJ2-7,TRBD2,CASSLIGRASYEQYF,TGTGCCAGCAGCTTGATCGGGAGGGCCTCCTACGAGCAGTACTTC
TRBV3-1/TRBV3-2,-,TRBJ2-2,-,CASSLLGQGTNTGELFF,TGTGCCAGCAGCCTGCTTGGCCAGGGGACGAACACCGGGGAGCTGTTTTTT
TRBV7-2,-,TRBJ1-2,TRBD1,CASRQGTVNYGYTF,TGTGCCAGCAGACAAGGGACAGTAAACTATGGCTACACCTTC
TRBV10-3,-,TRBJ1-2,TRBD1,CAISSGQRYGYTF,TGTGCCATCAGTTCGGGACAGCGCTATGGCTACACCTTC
TRBV9,-,TRBJ1-3,-,CASSVAGGAGNTIYF,TGTGCCAGCAGCGTAGCGGGTGGAGCGGGAAACACCATATATTTT
TRBV7-9,-,TRBJ2-1,TRBD2,CASSLAGLAGGRFDEQFF,TGTGCCAGCAGCTTAGCGGGCTTAGCGGGAGGGCGGTTCGATGAGCAGTTCTTC
TRBV7-2,-,TRBJ1-4,TRBD1,CASSFDRGVGEKLFF,TGTGCCAGCAGCTTCGACAGGGGCGTTGGTGAAAAACTGTTTTTT
TRBV6-5,-,TRBJ2-3,-,CASSWGTPLTDTQYF,TGTGCCAGCAGTTGGGGGACTCCCCTCACAGATACGCAGTATTTT
TRBV6-5,-,TRBJ2-7,TRBD2,CASSLTSGSQSYEQYF,TGTGCCAGCAGTTTAACTAGCGGGAGTCAGTCCTACGAGCAGTACTTC
TRBV2,-,TRBJ1-1,-,CASSEARQENTEAFF,TGTGCCAGCAGTGAAGCCAGGCAGGAGAACACTGAAGCTTTCTTT
TRBV12-3/TRBV12-4,-,TRBJ1-2,-,CASSSGVGYTF,TGTGCCAGCAGCTCGGGGGTAGGCTACACCTTC
TRBV13,-,TRBJ1-5,TRBD1,CASSFPTAKDRGLNQPQHF,TGTGCCAGCAGCTTCCCCACCGCCAAAGACAGGGGGCTAAATCAGCCCCAGCATTTT
TRBV7-2,-,TRBJ2-1,-,CASSLAGQDYNEQFF,TGTGCCAGCAGCTTAGCTGGGCAGGACTACAATGAGCAGTTCTTC
TRBV5-5,-,TRBJ2-2,TRBD2,CASSPRGGAGELFF,TGTGCCAGCAGTCCTCGGGGGGGTGCCGGGGAGCTGTTTTTT
TRBV6-6,-,TRBJ1-5,TRBD1,CASSKPGQGIHQPQHF,TGTGCCAGCAGTAAACCGGGACAGGGTATCCATCAGCCCCAGCATTTT
TRBV25-1,-,TRBJ1-1,-,CASSGPGVHTEAFF,TGTGCCAGCAGTGGGCCGGGGGTACACACTGAAGCTTTCTTT
TRBV7-2,-,TRBJ1-4,-,CASSSEGWGANEKLFF,TGTGCCAGCAGCTCCGAGGGATGGGGTGCTAATGAAAAACTGTTTTTT
TRBV19,-,TRBJ1-4,-,CASSREDGGNEKLFF,TGTGCCAGTAGTAGGGAAGACGGGGGAAATGAAAAACTGTTTTTT
TRBV5-1,-,TRBJ2-4,-,CASSLEASVKNIQYF,TGCGCCAGCAGCTTGGAAGCGTCGGTCAAAAACATTCAGTACTTC
TRBV5-1,once,TRBJ2-1,TRBD2,CASRAGADYNEQFF,TGCGCCAGCAGAGCGGGGGCAGACTACAATGAGCAGTTCTTC
TRBV30,-,TRBJ2-3,-,CAWSVRLAALSTDTQYF,TGTGCCTGGAGTGTACGACTGGCCGCCTTATCCACAGATACGCAGTATTTT